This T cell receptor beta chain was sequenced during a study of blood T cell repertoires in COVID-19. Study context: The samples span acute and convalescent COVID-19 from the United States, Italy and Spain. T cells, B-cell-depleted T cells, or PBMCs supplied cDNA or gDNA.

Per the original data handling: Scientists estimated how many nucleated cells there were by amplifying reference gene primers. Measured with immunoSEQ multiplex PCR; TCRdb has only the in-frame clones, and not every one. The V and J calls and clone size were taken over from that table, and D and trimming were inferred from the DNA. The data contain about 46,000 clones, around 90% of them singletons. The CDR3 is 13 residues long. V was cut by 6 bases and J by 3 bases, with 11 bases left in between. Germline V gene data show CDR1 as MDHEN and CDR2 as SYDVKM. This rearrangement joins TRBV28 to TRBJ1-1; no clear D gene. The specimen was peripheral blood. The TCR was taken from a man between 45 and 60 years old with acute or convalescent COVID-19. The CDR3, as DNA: TGTGCCAGCAGGCCCACCGGGGACACTGAAGCTTTCTTT. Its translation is CASRPTGDTEAFF.